Listed below are T cell receptor beta chains from one sample, sequenced in a study of cytotoxic CD8 clonotypes in ibrutinib-treated CLL. Some clones are missing from TCRdb's copy, which holds only in-frame ones; the method was immunoSEQ multiplex PCR. This sample has roughly 150,000 clones, with 81% found just once. The material was PBMCs, obtained after 12 months of ibrutinib treatment. All receptors come from a human donor with chronic lymphocytic leukemia. CDR3s include the opening cysteine and the closing phenylalanine or tryptophan. A D gene is named only where the DNA matches it firmly. Clone size is not always given. Where it is, it says once, few, many or a class for expanded clones.

>TRBV9|NA|NA|TRBJ1-2
CASSAGGGYGYTF
TGTGCCAGCAGCGCCGGGGGCGGGTATGGCTACACCTTC
>TRBV6-5|NA|NA|TRBJ2-1
CASKQSSYNEQFF
TGTGCCAGCAAGCAAAGCTCCTACAATGAGCAGTTCTTC
>TRBV28|TRBD1|NA|TRBJ1-2
CASREGTGGLYGYTF
TGTGCCAGCAGGGAGGGGACAGGGGGGCTCTATGGCTACACCTTC
>TRBV5-8|TRBD1|NA|TRBJ1-2
CASSLPTGGIIGYTF
TGTGCCAGCAGCCTCCCGACAGGGGGCATCATTGGCTACACCTTC
>TRBV4-1|NA|NA|TRBJ2-3
CASSQERQLNTDTQYF
TGCGCCAGCAGCCAAGAGCGACAGTTGAACACAGATACGCAGTATTTT
>TRBV4-3|NA|few|TRBJ1-5
CASSQEIWSLGQAHQPQHF
TGCGCCAGCAGCCAAGAAATATGGTCGCTGGGGCAGGCGCATCAGCCCCAGCATTTT
>TRBV5-4|NA|once|TRBJ2-7
CASSLLRGYEQYF
TGTGCCAGCAGCTTACTCAGGGGCTACGAGCAGTACTTC
>TRBV11-2|NA|NA|TRBJ1-5
CASSFGGNSNQPQHF
TGTGCCAGCAGCTTCGGGGGGAATAGCAATCAGCCCCAGCATTTT
>TRBV6-6|NA|NA|TRBJ1-5
CASTDDRLTSNQPQHF
TGTGCCAGCACTGACGACAGGCTAACTAGCAATCAGCCCCAGCATTTT
>TRBV27|NA|NA|TRBJ2-7
CASSLSGQVHSYEQYF
TGTGCCAGCAGTTTATCGGGGCAGGTGCACTCCTACGAGCAGTACTTC
>TRBV27|NA|few|TRBJ2-5
CASSEGGETQYF
TGTGCCAGCAGTGAGGGTGGAGAGACCCAGTACTTC
>TRBV7-3|TRBD2|NA|TRBJ2-7
CASSPTGGRYEQYF
TGTGCCAGCAGCCCGACGGGGGGAAGGTACGAGCAGTACTTC
>TRBV28|NA|once|TRBJ1-5
CASGQPQHF
TGTGCCTCGGGACAGCCCCAGCATTTT
>TRBV4-2|TRBD2|NA|TRBJ2-5
CASTAGGRGQETQYF
TGTGCCAGCACCGCGGGGGGGCGGGGCCAAGAGACCCAGTACTTC
>TRBV9|NA|NA|TRBJ1-2
CASSVGQAGAGGYTF
TGTGCCAGCAGCGTAGGTCAGGCGGGAGCCGGGGGCTACACCTTC
>TRBV15|TRBD2|NA|TRBJ2-1
CATSGGGNSYNEQFF
TGTGCCACCAGCGGCGGGGGGAACTCCTACAATGAGCAGTTCTTC
>TRBV10-3|NA|NA|TRBJ2-3
CAIRGADTQYF
TGTGCCATCAGAGGAGCGGATACGCAGTATTTT